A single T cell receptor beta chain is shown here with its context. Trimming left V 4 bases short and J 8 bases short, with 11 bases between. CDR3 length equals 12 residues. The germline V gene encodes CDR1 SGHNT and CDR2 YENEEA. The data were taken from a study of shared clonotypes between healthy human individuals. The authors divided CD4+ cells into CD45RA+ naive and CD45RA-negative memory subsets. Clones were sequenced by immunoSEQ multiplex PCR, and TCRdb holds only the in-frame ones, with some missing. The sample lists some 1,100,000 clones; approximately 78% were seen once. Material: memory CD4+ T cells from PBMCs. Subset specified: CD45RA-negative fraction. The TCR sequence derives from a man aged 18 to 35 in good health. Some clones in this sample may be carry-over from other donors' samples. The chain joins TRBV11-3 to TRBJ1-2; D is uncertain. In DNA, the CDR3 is TGTGCCAGCAGCTCCCGTACTCGGGGCTACACCTTC. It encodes CASSSRTRGYTF.